A selection of T cell receptor beta chains follows, all from one sample in a study of T cells after yellow fever vaccination. MiXCR, run by TCRdb on the 5' RACE reads, gives a single entry per CDR3 protein. This sample has hundreds of thousands of distinct CDR3 sequences, with about 17% found just once. This material consisted of PBMCs, taken around 5 days after the first yellow fever vaccination. The receptors shown here come from a man aged 18 to 29 who received the YFV17D yellow fever vaccine. The CDR3 runs from the conserved cysteine through the conserved F or W. D genes are given only for firm matches. Not every row has a clone size; where given, it reads once, few, many or a size class.

clone size: few
D gene: -
J gene: TRBJ1-2
V gene: TRBV7-9
CDR3 length: 15
CDR3 protein: CASSLAGDTNYGYTF
CDR3 DNA: TGTGCCAGCAGCTTAGCAGGGGACACCAACTATGGCTACACCTTC

clone size: few
D gene: -
J gene: TRBJ2-3
V gene: TRBV7-2
CDR3 length: 14
CDR3 protein: CASSFGSYTDTQYF
CDR3 DNA: TGTGCCAGCAGCTTTGGGTCGTACACAGATACGCAGTATTTT

clone size: -
D gene: TRBD2
J gene: TRBJ2-1
V gene: TRBV11-2
CDR3 length: 18
CDR3 protein: CTSSLGTSGGIVYNEQFF
CDR3 DNA: TGTACCAGCAGTCTCGGGACTAGCGGGGGGATCGTTTACAATGAGCAGTTCTTC

clone size: once
D gene: -
J gene: TRBJ2-5
V gene: TRBV6-2/TRBV6-3
CDR3 length: 14
CDR3 protein: CASNPTHNQETQYF
CDR3 DNA: TGTGCCAGCAACCCGACACACAACCAAGAGACCCAGTACTTC

clone size: -
D gene: -
J gene: TRBJ1-5
V gene: TRBV7-8
CDR3 length: 14
CDR3 protein: CASSLGNRDQPQHF
CDR3 DNA: TGTGCCAGCAGCTTAGGTAACAGGGATCAGCCCCAGCATTTT

clone size: few
D gene: -
J gene: TRBJ2-1
V gene: TRBV12-3/TRBV12-4
CDR3 length: 15
CDR3 protein: CASSLGRIGGNEQFF
CDR3 DNA: TGTGCCAGCAGTTTAGGCCGAATTGGCGGCAATGAGCAGTTCTTC

clone size: few
D gene: -
J gene: TRBJ1-6
V gene: TRBV4-3
CDR3 length: 15
CDR3 protein: CASSQEHGGNSPLHF
CDR3 DNA: TGCGCCAGCAGCCAAGAACATGGTGGCAATTCACCCCTCCACTTT

clone size: few
D gene: -
J gene: TRBJ1-5
V gene: TRBV7-2
CDR3 length: 12
CDR3 protein: CASSQYNQPQHF
CDR3 DNA: TGTGCCAGCAGCCAGTACAATCAGCCCCAGCATTTT

clone size: -
D gene: -
J gene: TRBJ1-1
V gene: TRBV7-9
CDR3 length: 15
CDR3 protein: CASSLSMSVGYEAFF
CDR3 DNA: TGTGCCAGCAGCTTAAGTATGTCCGTTGGCTATGAAGCTTTCTTT

clone size: -
D gene: -
J gene: TRBJ1-1
V gene: TRBV6-2/TRBV6-3
CDR3 length: 15
CDR3 protein: CASSPPGAMNTEAFF
CDR3 DNA: TGTGCCAGCAGTCCCCCAGGCGCAATGAACACTGAAGCTTTCTTT

clone size: -
D gene: TRBD2
J gene: TRBJ2-5
V gene: TRBV11-1
CDR3 length: 16
CDR3 protein: CASSQETSGGSETQYF
CDR3 DNA: TGTGCCAGCAGTCAAGAGACTAGCGGGGGAAGCGAGACCCAGTACTTC

clone size: -
D gene: TRBD1
J gene: TRBJ2-2
V gene: TRBV11-1
CDR3 length: 18
CDR3 protein: CASSPRGEGASNTGELFF
CDR3 DNA: TGTGCCAGCAGCCCCCGAGGTGAGGGGGCATCGAACACCGGGGAGCTGTTTTTT

clone size: -
D gene: -
J gene: TRBJ2-3
V gene: TRBV7-2
CDR3 length: 15
CDR3 protein: CGSSTTALSTDTQYF
CDR3 DNA: TGTGGCAGCAGCACCACAGCACTCAGCACAGATACGCAGTATTTT

clone size: few
D gene: -
J gene: TRBJ1-1
V gene: TRBV7-2
CDR3 length: 10
CDR3 protein: CASSPAPAFF
CDR3 DNA: TGTGCCAGCAGCCCGGCCCCCGCTTTCTTT

clone size: many
D gene: -
J gene: TRBJ2-5
V gene: TRBV5-1
CDR3 length: 13
CDR3 protein: CASSLSGRETQYF
CDR3 DNA: TGCGCCAGCAGCTTGTCAGGGAGGGAGACCCAGTACTTC

clone size: -
D gene: -
J gene: TRBJ1-1
V gene: TRBV5-1
CDR3 length: 13
CDR3 protein: CASKPQEGTEAFF
CDR3 DNA: TGCGCCAGCAAGCCGCAGGAGGGCACTGAAGCTTTCTTT

clone size: many
D gene: -
J gene: TRBJ1-1
V gene: TRBV12-3/TRBV12-4
CDR3 length: 15
CDR3 protein: CASSPYRDRLTEAFF
CDR3 DNA: TGTGCCAGCAGTCCATACCGGGACCGACTAACTGAAGCTTTCTTT

clone size: few
D gene: -
J gene: TRBJ1-4
V gene: TRBV6-2/TRBV6-3
CDR3 length: 15
CDR3 protein: CASSYSGTSNEKLFF
CDR3 DNA: TGTGCCAGCAGTTACTCTGGGACAAGTAATGAAAAACTGTTTTTT

clone size: -
D gene: -
J gene: TRBJ2-3
V gene: TRBV29-1
CDR3 length: 11
CDR3 protein: CSVTSTDTQYF
CDR3 DNA: TGCAGCGTTACCTCCACAGATACGCAGTATTTT

clone size: many
D gene: -
J gene: TRBJ2-2
V gene: TRBV12-3/TRBV12-4
CDR3 length: 16
CDR3 protein: CASSRSTNRAAGELFF
CDR3 DNA: TGTGCCAGCAGTCGCTCGACGAACAGAGCGGCCGGGGAGCTGTTTTTT

clone size: -
D gene: -
J gene: TRBJ2-5
V gene: TRBV20-1
CDR3 length: 14
CDR3 protein: CSARMHLGKETQYF
CDR3 DNA: TGCAGTGCTAGGATGCATCTCGGGAAAGAGACCCAGTACTTC

clone size: many
D gene: TRBD2
J gene: TRBJ2-4
V gene: TRBV5-1
CDR3 length: 14
CDR3 protein: CASSLGGTKNIQYF
CDR3 DNA: TGTGCCAGCAGCTTGGGAGGGACCAAAAACATTCAGTACTTC

clone size: few
D gene: -
J gene: TRBJ2-3
V gene: TRBV4-1
CDR3 length: 17
CDR3 protein: CASSQDTLQGATDTQYF
CDR3 DNA: TGCGCCAGCAGCCAAGATACTCTCCAGGGCGCCACAGATACGCAGTATTTT

clone size: -
D gene: -
J gene: TRBJ1-2
V gene: TRBV5-1
CDR3 length: 13
CDR3 protein: CASSDWGYYGYTF
CDR3 DNA: TGCGCCAGCAGCGACTGGGGTTACTATGGCTACACCTTC

clone size: -
D gene: TRBD1
J gene: TRBJ1-5
V gene: TRBV28
CDR3 length: 15
CDR3 protein: CASSFRGQGPRGYHF
CDR3 DNA: TGTGCCAGCAGTTTCCGGGGACAGGGGCCCCGCGGCTATCATTTT

clone size: many
D gene: -
J gene: TRBJ2-3
V gene: TRBV20-1
CDR3 length: 13
CDR3 protein: CSAEPRGPDTQYF
CDR3 DNA: TGCAGTGCAGAACCCCGGGGGCCAGATACGCAGTATTTT

clone size: many
D gene: -
J gene: TRBJ2-5
V gene: TRBV5-1
CDR3 length: 15
CDR3 protein: CASSLDPQTKETQYF
CDR3 DNA: TGCGCCAGCAGCTTGGACCCACAAACCAAAGAGACCCAGTACTTC

clone size: many
D gene: TRBD2
J gene: TRBJ2-3
V gene: TRBV6-4
CDR3 length: 19
CDR3 protein: CASSDPGLAGALSTDTQYF
CDR3 DNA: TGTGCCAGCAGTGACCCTGGACTAGCGGGGGCCCTTAGCACAGATACGCAGTATTTT

clone size: -
D gene: -
J gene: TRBJ2-1
V gene: TRBV11-2
CDR3 length: 11
CDR3 protein: CASSFLGEQFF
CDR3 DNA: TGTGCCAGCAGCTTTCTGGGGGAGCAGTTCTTC

clone size: many
D gene: -
J gene: TRBJ1-1
V gene: TRBV6-4
CDR3 length: 16
CDR3 protein: CASSDFFHERNTEAFF
CDR3 DNA: TGTGCCAGCAGTGACTTCTTTCACGAAAGGAACACTGAAGCTTTCTTT

clone size: -
D gene: -
J gene: TRBJ2-1
V gene: TRBV7-2
CDR3 length: 17
CDR3 protein: CASRVSRGDPSYNEQFF
CDR3 DNA: TGTGCCAGCAGGGTTTCGAGGGGGGATCCTTCTTACAATGAGCAGTTCTTC

clone size: -
D gene: -
J gene: TRBJ1-1
V gene: TRBV4-1
CDR3 length: 14
CDR3 protein: CASSQVASSIEAFF
CDR3 DNA: TGCGCCAGCAGCCAAGTAGCCAGTAGCATTGAAGCTTTCTTT

clone size: few
D gene: TRBD1
J gene: TRBJ2-5
V gene: TRBV7-8
CDR3 length: 14
CDR3 protein: CASSLDRDRETQYF
CDR3 DNA: TGTGCCAGCAGCTTAGACCGGGACAGGGAGACCCAGTACTTC

clone size: -
D gene: TRBD2
J gene: TRBJ2-2
V gene: TRBV14
CDR3 length: 16
CDR3 protein: CASSPGLAGRYGELFF
CDR3 DNA: TGTGCCAGCAGCCCGGGACTAGCGGGCCGCTACGGGGAGCTGTTTTTT

clone size: few
D gene: TRBD2
J gene: TRBJ2-3
V gene: TRBV4-3
CDR3 length: 16
CDR3 protein: CASSQDLGTNTDTQYF
CDR3 DNA: TGCGCCAGCAGCCAAGATCTAGGGACTAACACAGATACGCAGTATTTT

clone size: few
D gene: TRBD2
J gene: TRBJ2-3
V gene: TRBV10-3
CDR3 length: 15
CDR3 protein: CAIKSAGGMTDTQYF
CDR3 DNA: TGTGCCATCAAGAGCGCGGGGGGGATGACAGATACGCAGTATTTT

clone size: few
D gene: TRBD2
J gene: TRBJ2-5
V gene: TRBV20-1
CDR3 length: 13
CDR3 protein: CSPEWEGTETQYF
CDR3 DNA: TGCAGTCCCGAGTGGGAGGGAACAGAGACCCAGTACTTC

clone size: few
D gene: TRBD2
J gene: TRBJ2-5
V gene: TRBV7-2
CDR3 length: 15
CDR3 protein: CASSRRLAGAEAQYF
CDR3 DNA: TGTGCCAGCAGCCGAAGACTAGCGGGGGCCGAGGCCCAGTACTTC

clone size: many
D gene: TRBD2
J gene: TRBJ2-1
V gene: TRBV12-3/TRBV12-4
CDR3 length: 14
CDR3 protein: CASSRLAGNNEQFF
CDR3 DNA: TGTGCCAGCAGCAGACTAGCGGGGAATAATGAGCAGTTCTTC

clone size: few
D gene: TRBD2
J gene: TRBJ2-1
V gene: TRBV20-1
CDR3 length: 14
CDR3 protein: CSAWGAGGYNEQFF
CDR3 DNA: TGCAGTGCTTGGGGAGCGGGGGGCTACAATGAGCAGTTCTTC

clone size: few
D gene: -
J gene: TRBJ1-4
V gene: TRBV2
CDR3 length: 18
CDR3 protein: CASSAGWPRTPLMEKLFF
CDR3 DNA: TGTGCCAGCAGTGCAGGGTGGCCCCGGACCCCCTTAATGGAAAAACTGTTTTTT

clone size: few
D gene: -
J gene: TRBJ2-5
V gene: TRBV12-5
CDR3 length: 14
CDR3 protein: CASGSSGVQETQYF
CDR3 DNA: TGTGCTAGTGGTTCTTCGGGAGTTCAAGAGACCCAGTACTTC

clone size: -
D gene: -
J gene: TRBJ2-7
V gene: TRBV5-1
CDR3 length: 13
CDR3 protein: CASATGPLKEQYF
CDR3 DNA: TGCGCCAGCGCGACTGGTCCCCTAAAGGAGCAGTACTTC

clone size: few
D gene: -
J gene: TRBJ2-7
V gene: TRBV7-2
CDR3 length: 13
CDR3 protein: CASSFYPAYEQYF
CDR3 DNA: TGTGCCAGCAGCTTTTACCCGGCCTACGAGCAGTACTTC

clone size: many
D gene: -
J gene: TRBJ1-2
V gene: TRBV6-5
CDR3 length: 15
CDR3 protein: CASSSREDGNWGYTF
CDR3 DNA: TGTGCCAGCAGTTCGCGGGAGGACGGTAACTGGGGCTACACCTTC

clone size: -
D gene: -
J gene: TRBJ2-1
V gene: TRBV7-2
CDR3 length: 16
CDR3 protein: CASSLYASRPSNEQFF
CDR3 DNA: TGTGCCAGCAGCTTATACGCTAGCAGGCCCTCGAATGAGCAGTTCTTC

clone size: -
D gene: TRBD1
J gene: TRBJ1-2
V gene: TRBV29-1
CDR3 length: 14
CDR3 protein: CSVAPRGGAYGYTF
CDR3 DNA: TGCAGCGTTGCGCCGCGAGGGGGCGCATATGGCTACACCTTC

clone size: -
D gene: -
J gene: TRBJ2-3
V gene: TRBV24-1
CDR3 length: 18
CDR3 protein: CATSDTRQISIGTDTQYF
CDR3 DNA: TGTGCCACCAGTGATACGCGACAGATAAGCATCGGCACAGATACGCAGTATTTT

clone size: -
D gene: -
J gene: TRBJ1-2
V gene: TRBV19
CDR3 length: 13
CDR3 protein: CASSKQGNYGYTF
CDR3 DNA: TGTGCCAGTAGTAAACAGGGAAACTATGGCTACACCTTC

clone size: -
D gene: TRBD2
J gene: TRBJ2-5
V gene: TRBV7-7
CDR3 length: 15
CDR3 protein: CASSLGIAGQETQYF
CDR3 DNA: TGTGCCAGCAGCTTAGGGATAGCGGGACAAGAGACCCAGTACTTC

clone size: few
D gene: -
J gene: TRBJ1-5
V gene: TRBV7-2
CDR3 length: 15
CDR3 protein: CASSLGLGADQPQHF
CDR3 DNA: TGTGCCAGCAGCTTAGGCCTGGGGGCAGATCAGCCCCAGCATTTT

clone size: few
D gene: TRBD1
J gene: TRBJ2-4
V gene: TRBV5-6
CDR3 length: 16
CDR3 protein: CASSLGQGGAKNIQYF
CDR3 DNA: TGTGCCAGCAGCCTCGGACAGGGGGGGGCCAAAAACATTCAGTACTTC

clone size: -
D gene: TRBD2
J gene: TRBJ2-2
V gene: TRBV5-1
CDR3 length: 15
CDR3 protein: CASKERGANTGELFF
CDR3 DNA: TGCGCCAGCAAAGAACGGGGGGCGAACACCGGGGAGCTGTTTTTT

clone size: once
D gene: TRBD1
J gene: TRBJ2-7
V gene: TRBV20-1
CDR3 length: 16
CDR3 protein: CSARKLPGQGAYEQYF
CDR3 DNA: TGCAGTGCTAGGAAACTACCGGGACAGGGGGCCTACGAGCAGTACTTC

clone size: few
D gene: TRBD1
J gene: TRBJ1-4
V gene: TRBV19
CDR3 length: 14
CDR3 protein: CASADRGKYEKLFF
CDR3 DNA: TGTGCCAGTGCGGACAGGGGGAAATACGAAAAACTGTTTTTT